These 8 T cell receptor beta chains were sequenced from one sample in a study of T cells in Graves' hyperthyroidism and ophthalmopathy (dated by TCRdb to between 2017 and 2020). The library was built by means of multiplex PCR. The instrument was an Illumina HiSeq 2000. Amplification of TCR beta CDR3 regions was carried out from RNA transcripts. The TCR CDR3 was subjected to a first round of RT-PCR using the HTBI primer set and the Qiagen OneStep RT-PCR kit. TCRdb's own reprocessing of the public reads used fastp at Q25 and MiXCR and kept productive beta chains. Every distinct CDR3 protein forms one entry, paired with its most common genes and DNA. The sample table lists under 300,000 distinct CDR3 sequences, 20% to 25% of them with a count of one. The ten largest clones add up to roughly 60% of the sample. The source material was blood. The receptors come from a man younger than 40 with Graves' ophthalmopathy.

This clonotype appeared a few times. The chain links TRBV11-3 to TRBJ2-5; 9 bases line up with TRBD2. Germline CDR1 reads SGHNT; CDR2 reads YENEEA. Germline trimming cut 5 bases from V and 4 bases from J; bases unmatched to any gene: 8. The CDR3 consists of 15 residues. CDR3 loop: CASSPIFSGRETQYF. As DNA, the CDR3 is TGTGCCAGCAGCCCAATCTTTAGCGGGAGAGAGACCCAGTACTTC.

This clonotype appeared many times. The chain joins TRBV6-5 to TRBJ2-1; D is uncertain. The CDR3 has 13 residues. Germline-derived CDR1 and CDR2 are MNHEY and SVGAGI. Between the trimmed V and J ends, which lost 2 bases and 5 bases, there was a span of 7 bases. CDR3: CASSYGSHNEQFF. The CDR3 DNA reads TGTGCCAGCAGTTACGGGTCTCACAATGAGCAGTTCTTC.

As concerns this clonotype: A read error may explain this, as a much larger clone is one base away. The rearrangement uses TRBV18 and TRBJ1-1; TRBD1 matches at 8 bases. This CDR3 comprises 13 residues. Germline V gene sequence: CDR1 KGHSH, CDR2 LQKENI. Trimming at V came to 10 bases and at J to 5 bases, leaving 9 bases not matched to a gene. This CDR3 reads CANSLTGDTEAFF. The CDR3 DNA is TGTGCCAACTCGCTGACAGGGGATACTGAAGCTTTCTTT.

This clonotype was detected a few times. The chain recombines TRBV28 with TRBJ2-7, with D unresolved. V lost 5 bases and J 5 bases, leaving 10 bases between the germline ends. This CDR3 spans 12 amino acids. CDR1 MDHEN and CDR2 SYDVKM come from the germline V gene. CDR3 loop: CASSVQGHEQYF. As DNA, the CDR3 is TGTGCCAGCAGTGTCCAAGGACACGAGCAGTACTTC.

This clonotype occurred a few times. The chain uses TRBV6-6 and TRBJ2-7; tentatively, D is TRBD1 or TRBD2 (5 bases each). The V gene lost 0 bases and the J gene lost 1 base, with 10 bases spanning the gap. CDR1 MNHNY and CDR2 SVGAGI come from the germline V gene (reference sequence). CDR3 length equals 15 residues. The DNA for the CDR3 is TGTGCCAGCAGTTACTCTCAGGGACCTTCCTACGAGCAGTACTTC. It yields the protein CASSYSQGPSYEQYF.

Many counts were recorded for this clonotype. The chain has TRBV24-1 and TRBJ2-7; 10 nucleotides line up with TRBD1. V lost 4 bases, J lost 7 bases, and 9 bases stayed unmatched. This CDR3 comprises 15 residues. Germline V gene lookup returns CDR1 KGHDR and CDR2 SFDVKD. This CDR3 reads CATSDPRQGAREQYF. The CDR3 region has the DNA TGTGCCACCAGTGACCCCAGACAGGGGGCGAGAGAGCAGTACTTC.

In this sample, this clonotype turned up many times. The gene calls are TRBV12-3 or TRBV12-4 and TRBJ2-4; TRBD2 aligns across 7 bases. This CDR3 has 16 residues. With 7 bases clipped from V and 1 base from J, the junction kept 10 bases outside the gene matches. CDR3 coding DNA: TGTGCCAGCACCCAAATGCGGGGGATTGCCAAAAACATTCAGTACTTC. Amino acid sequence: CASTQMRGIAKNIQYF.

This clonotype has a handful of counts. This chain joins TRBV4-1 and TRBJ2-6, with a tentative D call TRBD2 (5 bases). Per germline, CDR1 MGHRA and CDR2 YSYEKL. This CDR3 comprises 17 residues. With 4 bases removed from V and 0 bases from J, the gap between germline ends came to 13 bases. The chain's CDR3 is CASSPRTPSSGANVLTF. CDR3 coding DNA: TGCGCCAGCAGCCCCCGGACTCCGAGCTCTGGGGCCAACGTCCTGACTTTC.